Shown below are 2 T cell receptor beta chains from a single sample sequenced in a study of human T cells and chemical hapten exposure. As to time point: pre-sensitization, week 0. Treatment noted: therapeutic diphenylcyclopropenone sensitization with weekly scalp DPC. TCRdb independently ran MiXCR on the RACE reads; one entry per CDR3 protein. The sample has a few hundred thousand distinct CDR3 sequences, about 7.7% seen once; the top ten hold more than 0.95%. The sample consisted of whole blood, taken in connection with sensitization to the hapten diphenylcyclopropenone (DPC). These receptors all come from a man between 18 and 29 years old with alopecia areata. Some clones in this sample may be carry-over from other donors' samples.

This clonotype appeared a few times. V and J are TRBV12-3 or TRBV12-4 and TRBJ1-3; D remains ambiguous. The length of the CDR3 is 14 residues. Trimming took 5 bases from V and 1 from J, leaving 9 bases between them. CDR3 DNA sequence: TGTGCCAGCAGTCCCACAGTGTCTGGAAACACCATATATTTT. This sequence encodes CASSPTVSGNTIYF.

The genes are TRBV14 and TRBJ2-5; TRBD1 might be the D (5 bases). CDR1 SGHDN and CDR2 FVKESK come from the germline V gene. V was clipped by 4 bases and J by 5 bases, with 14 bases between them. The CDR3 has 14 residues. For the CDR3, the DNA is TGTGCCAGCAGCCTGGAGACAGTGAATGAGACCCAGTACTTC. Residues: CASSLETVNETQYF.